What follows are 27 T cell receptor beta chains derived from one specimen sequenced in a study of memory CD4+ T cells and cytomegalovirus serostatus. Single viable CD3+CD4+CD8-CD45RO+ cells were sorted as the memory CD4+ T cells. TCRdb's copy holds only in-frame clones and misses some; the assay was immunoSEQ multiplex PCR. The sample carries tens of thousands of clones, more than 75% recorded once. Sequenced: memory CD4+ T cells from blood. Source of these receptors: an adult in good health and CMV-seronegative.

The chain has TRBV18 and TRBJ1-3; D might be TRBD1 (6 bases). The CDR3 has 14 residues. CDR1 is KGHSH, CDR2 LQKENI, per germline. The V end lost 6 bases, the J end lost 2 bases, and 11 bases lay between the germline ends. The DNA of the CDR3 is TGTGCCAGCTCCGGCCAGGGGACTGGAAACACCATATATTTT. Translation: CASSGQGTGNTIYF.

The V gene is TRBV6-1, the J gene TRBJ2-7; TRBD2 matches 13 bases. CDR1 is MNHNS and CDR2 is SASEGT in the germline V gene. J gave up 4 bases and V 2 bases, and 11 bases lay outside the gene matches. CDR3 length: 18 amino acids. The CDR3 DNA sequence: TGTGCCAGCAGTGAACCGCCGAAGAGACTAGCGGGGGGATACGAGCAGTACTTC. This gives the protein CASSEPPKRLAGGYEQYF.

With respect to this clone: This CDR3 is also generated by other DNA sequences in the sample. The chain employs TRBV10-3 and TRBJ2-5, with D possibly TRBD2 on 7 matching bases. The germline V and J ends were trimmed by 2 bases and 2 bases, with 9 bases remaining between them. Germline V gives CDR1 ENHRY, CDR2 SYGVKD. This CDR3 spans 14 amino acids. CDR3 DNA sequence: TGTGCCATCAGTGAGCGGGGGGCTCAAGAGACCCAGTACTTC. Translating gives CAISERGAQETQYF.

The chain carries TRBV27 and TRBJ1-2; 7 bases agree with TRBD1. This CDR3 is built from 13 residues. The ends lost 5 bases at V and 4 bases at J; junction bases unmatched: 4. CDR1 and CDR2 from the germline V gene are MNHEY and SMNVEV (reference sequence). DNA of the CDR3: TGTGCCAGCAGTGAAGGGGGCCCCTATGGCTACACCTTC. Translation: CASSEGGPYGYTF.

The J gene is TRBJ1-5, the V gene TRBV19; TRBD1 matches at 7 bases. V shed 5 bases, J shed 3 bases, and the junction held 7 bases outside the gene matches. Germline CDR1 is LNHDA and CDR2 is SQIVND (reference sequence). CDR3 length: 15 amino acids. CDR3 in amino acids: CASSLRQGYNQPQHF. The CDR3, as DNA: TGTGCCAGTAGTTTGAGACAGGGTTACAATCAGCCCCAGCATTTT.

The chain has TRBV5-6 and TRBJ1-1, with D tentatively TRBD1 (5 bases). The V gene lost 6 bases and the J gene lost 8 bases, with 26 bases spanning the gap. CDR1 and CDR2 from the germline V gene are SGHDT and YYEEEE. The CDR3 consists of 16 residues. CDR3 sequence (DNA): TGTGCCAGCACCCCCCTCCGGTGGGGGAGCGGAGGGGAAGCTTTCTTT. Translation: CASTPLRWGSGGEAFF.

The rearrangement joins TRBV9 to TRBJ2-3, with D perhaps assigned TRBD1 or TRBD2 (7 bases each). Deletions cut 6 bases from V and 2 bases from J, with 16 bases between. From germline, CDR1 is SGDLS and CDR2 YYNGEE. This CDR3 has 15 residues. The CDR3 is CASTSGGAHTDTQYF. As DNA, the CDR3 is TGTGCCAGCACCTCAGGGGGGGCTCACACAGATACGCAGTATTTT.

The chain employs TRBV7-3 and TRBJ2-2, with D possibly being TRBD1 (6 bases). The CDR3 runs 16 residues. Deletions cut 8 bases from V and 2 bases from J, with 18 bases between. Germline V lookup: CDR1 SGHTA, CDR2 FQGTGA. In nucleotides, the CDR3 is TGTGCCAGCGCTTGGACCGGGACACACAACACCGGGGAGCTGTTTTTT. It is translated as CASAWTGTHNTGELFF.

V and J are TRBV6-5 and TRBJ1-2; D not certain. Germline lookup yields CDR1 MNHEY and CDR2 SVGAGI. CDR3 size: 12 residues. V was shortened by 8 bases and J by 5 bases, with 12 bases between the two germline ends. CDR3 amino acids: CASGPLLYGYTF. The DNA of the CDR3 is TGTGCCAGCGGGCCCTTATTATATGGCTACACCTTC.

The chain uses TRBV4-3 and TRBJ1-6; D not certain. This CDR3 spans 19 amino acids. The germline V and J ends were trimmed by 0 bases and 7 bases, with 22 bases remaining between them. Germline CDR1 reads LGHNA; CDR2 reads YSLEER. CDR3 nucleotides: TGCGCCAGCAGCCAAGATCGAGTCCGCCCGGGAGGCACCAATTCACCCCTCCACTTT. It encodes CASSQDRVRPGGTNSPLHF.

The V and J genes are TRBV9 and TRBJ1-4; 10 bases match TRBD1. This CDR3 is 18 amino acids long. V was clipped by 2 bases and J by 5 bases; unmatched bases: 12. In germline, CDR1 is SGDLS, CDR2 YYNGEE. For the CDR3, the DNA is TGTGCCAGCAGCGTGGGTCCCGGGACAGGGGCGAGGAATGAAAAACTGTTTTTT. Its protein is CASSVGPGTGARNEKLFF. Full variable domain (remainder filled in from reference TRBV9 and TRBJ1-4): DSGVTQTPKHLITATGQRVTLRCSPRSGDLSVYWYQQSLDQGLQFLIQYYNGEERAKGNILERFSAQQFPDLHSELNLSSLELGDSALYFCASSVGPGTGARNEKLFFGSGTQLSVL.

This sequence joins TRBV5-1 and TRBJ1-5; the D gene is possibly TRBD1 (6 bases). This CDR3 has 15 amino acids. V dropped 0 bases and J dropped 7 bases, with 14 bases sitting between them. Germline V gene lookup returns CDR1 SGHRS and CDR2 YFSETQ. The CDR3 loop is CASSLEGGAAQPQHF. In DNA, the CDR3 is TGCGCCAGCAGCTTGGAGGGGGGCGCCGCGCAGCCCCAGCATTTT. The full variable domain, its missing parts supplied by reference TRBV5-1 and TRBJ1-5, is KAGVTQTPRYLIKTRGQQVTLSCSPISGHRSVSWYQQTPGQGLQFLFEYFSETQRNKGNFPGRFSGRQFSNSRSEMNVSTLELGDSALYLCASSLEGGAAQPQHFGDGTRLSIL.

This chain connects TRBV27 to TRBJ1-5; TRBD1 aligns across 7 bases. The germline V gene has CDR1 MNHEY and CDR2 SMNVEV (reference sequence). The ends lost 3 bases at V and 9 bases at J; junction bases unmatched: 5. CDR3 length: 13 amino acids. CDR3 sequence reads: CASSFGTAGPQHF. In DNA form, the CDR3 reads TGTGCCAGCAGTTTCGGGACAGCCGGGCCCCAGCATTTT.

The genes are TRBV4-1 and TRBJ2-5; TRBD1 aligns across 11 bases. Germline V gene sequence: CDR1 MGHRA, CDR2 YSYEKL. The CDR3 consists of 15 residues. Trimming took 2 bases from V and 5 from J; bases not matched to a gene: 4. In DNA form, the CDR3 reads TGCGCCAGCAGCCAACCGGGACAGGGGGTCGAGACCCAGTACTTC. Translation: CASSQPGQGVETQYF.

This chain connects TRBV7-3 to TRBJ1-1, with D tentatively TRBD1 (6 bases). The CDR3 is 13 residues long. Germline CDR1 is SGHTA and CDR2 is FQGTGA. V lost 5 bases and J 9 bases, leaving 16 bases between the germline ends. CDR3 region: CASSPLGGRKAFF. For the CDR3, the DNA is TGTGCCAGCAGCCCTCTCGGGGGGCGCAAAGCTTTCTTT. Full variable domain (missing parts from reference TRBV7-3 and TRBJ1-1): GAGVSQTPSNKVTEKGKYVELRCDPISGHTALYWYRQSLGQGPEFLIYFQGTGAADDSGLPNDRFFAVRPEGSVSTLKIQRTERGDSAVYLCASSPLGGRKAFFGQGTRLTVV.

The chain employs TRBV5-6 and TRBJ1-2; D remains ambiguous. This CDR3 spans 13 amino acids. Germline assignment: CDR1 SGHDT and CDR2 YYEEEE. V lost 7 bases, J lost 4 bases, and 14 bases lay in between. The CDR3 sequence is CASEDQTVYGYTF. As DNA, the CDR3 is TGTGCCAGCGAGGATCAGACTGTCTATGGCTACACCTTC.

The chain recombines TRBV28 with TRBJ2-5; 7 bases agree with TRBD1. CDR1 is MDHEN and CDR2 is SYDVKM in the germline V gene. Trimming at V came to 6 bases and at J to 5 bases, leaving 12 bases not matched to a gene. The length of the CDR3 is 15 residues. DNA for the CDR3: TGTGCCAGCAGAGATAGACAGGGACGGTCGGAGACCCAGTACTTC. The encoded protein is CASRDRQGRSETQYF.

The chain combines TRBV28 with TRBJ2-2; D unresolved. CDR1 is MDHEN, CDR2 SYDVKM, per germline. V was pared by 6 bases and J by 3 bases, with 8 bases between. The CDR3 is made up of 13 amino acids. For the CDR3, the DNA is TGTGCCAGCAGGCGGTGGGACACCGGGGAGCTGTTTTTT. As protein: CASRRWDTGELFF.

The DNA of the CDR3 is TGTGCCTGGAGAACAGGGAAAGGAGGTTCACCCCTCCACTTT. Translation gives CAWRTGKGGSPLHF. J is TRBJ1-6 and V is TRBV30; perhaps TRBD1 as D (6 bases). Trimming cost V 3 bases and J 9 bases, with 15 bases left between them. This CDR3 contains 14 residues. Germline assignment: CDR1 GTSNPN and CDR2 SVGIG (reference sequence).

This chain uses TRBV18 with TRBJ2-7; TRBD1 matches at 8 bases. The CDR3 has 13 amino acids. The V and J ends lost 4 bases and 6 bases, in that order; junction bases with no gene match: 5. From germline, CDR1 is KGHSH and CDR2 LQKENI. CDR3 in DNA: TGTGCCAGCTCACGTGGACAGGGCGGCGAGCAGTACTTC. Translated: CASSRGQGGEQYF.

The CDR3 protein is CASSRGGTGGTGELFF. CDR3 nucleotides: TGTGCCAGCAGCCGTGGCGGGACAGGGGGAACCGGGGAGCTGTTTTTT. The genes are TRBV5-6 and TRBJ2-2; 11 bases map to TRBD1. J gave up 5 bases and V 4 bases, and 7 bases lay outside the gene matches. The CDR3 consists of 16 residues. CDR1 SGHDT and CDR2 YYEEEE come from the germline V gene.

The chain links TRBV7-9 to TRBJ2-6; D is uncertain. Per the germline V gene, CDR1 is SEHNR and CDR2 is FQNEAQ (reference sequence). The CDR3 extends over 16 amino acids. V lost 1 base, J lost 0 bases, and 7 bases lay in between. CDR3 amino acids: CASSLEVSSGANVLTF. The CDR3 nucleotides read TGTGCCAGCAGCTTAGAAGTTAGCTCTGGGGCCAACGTCCTGACTTTC.

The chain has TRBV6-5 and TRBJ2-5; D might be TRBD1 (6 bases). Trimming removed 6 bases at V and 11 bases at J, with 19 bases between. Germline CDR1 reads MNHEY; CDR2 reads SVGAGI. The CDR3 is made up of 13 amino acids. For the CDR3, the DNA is TGTGCCAGCAGATGGGGGCCACTAGGACTTCAGTACTTC. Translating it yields CASRWGPLGLQYF.

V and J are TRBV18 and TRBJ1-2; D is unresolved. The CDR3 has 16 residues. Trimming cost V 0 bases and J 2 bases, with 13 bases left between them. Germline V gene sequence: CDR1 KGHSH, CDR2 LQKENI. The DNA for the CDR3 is TGTGCCAGCTCACCACCGTTGGGCAGGCAAAACTATGGCTACACCTTC. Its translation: CASSPPLGRQNYGYTF.

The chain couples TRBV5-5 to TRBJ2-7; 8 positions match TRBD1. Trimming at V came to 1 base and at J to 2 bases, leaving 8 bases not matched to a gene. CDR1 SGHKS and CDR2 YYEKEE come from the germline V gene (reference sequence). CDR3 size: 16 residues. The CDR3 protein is CASSLSITDRAYEQYF. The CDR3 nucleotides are TGTGCCAGCAGCTTGTCGATAACGGACAGGGCCTACGAGCAGTACTTC. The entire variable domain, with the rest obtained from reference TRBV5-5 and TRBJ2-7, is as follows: DAGVTQSPTHLIKTRGQQVTLRCSPISGHKSVSWYQQVLGQGPQFIFQYYEKEERGRGNFPDRFSARQFPNYSSELNVNALLLGDSALYLCASSLSITDRAYEQYFGPGTRLTVT.

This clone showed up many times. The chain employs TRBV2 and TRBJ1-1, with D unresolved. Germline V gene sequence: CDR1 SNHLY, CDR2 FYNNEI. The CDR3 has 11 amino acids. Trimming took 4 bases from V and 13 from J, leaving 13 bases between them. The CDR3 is CASSGGLRSFF. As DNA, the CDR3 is TGTGCCAGCAGTGGCGGCTTACGGAGTTTCTTT.

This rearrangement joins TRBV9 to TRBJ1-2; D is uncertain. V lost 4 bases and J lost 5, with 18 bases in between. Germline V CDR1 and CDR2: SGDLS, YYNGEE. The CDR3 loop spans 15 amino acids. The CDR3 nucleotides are TGTGCCAGCAGCCCACGTCCCGGAGCCGAGTATGGCTACACCTTC. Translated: CASSPRPGAEYGYTF.